A selection of T cell receptor beta chains follows, all from one sample in a study of CD8+CD57+ T cells in acquired aplastic anemia. TCRdb passed the reads through MiXCR, listing each CDR3 protein once. The sample lists about 180,000 distinct CDR3 sequences; 46% were seen once. The sequencing input was sorted CD4+, CD8+, or CD8+CD57+ T cells (not recorded which) from PBMCs. All receptors derive from a human donor in good health. CDR3s include the opening cysteine and the closing phenylalanine or tryptophan. The D gene is left open where the match is weak. A row's size may be missing; if present it is once, few, many or a size class.

J gene | clone size | D gene | V gene | CDR3 DNA | CDR3 protein
TRBJ2-2 | NA | NA | TRBV11-1 | TGTGCCAGCAGCATAAGCGGGACACCAAACACCGGGGAGCTGTTTTTT | CASSISGTPNTGELFF
TRBJ2-1 | NA | TRBD1 | TRBV29-1 | TGCAGCGTTGATGGGACAGTCTACAATGAGCAGTTCTTC | CSVDGTVYNEQFF
TRBJ1-2 | NA | NA | TRBV30 | TGTGCCTGGAGTGTACCCGGGTTTGAGTATGGCTACACCTTC | CAWSVPGFEYGYTF
TRBJ1-5 | NA | NA | TRBV7-6 | TGTGCCAGCAGCTTAGAGGGTAGCGGTCAGCCCCAGCATTTT | CASSLEGSGQPQHF
TRBJ2-5 | NA | NA | TRBV20-1 | TGCAGTGCTTTCACCGCACAGCAAGAGACCCAGTACTTC | CSAFTAQQETQYF
TRBJ2-7 | NA | NA | TRBV7-8 | TGTGCCAGCAGCTTCGCAGCAGGGTTC | CASSFAAGF
TRBJ2-1 | many | TRBD2 | TRBV12-3/TRBV12-4 | TGTGCCAGCACCCCTCTACCCACGGGGGGGCCATACTCCTACAATGAGCAGTTCTTC | CASTPLPTGGPYSYNEQFF
TRBJ2-3 | few | NA | TRBV6-1 | TGTGCCAGCAGAATTAGCGGCTCTAGCACAGATACGCAGTATTTT | CASRISGSSTDTQYF
TRBJ2-3 | NA | NA | TRBV5-1 | TGCGCCAGCAGCTATGTAGTCGGAGATACGCAGTATTTT | CASSYVVGDTQYF
TRBJ2-5 | few | TRBD1 | TRBV29-1 | TGCAGCGTTGAAGGGACAGGGATAGAGACCCAGTACTTC | CSVEGTGIETQYF
TRBJ1-1 | NA | NA | TRBV29-1 | TGCAGCGCTGCTAAGGCAAACACTGAAGCTTTCTTT | CSAAKANTEAFF
TRBJ1-1 | once | TRBD1 | TRBV10-1 | TGCGCCAGCGGTGAAGGGGTGGGACAGGGGATCGGTACTGAAGCTTTCTTT | CASGEGVGQGIGTEAFF
TRBJ1-2 | few | TRBD1 | TRBV27 | TGTGCCAGCAGTCACCGGACAGGGGCAATCTATGGCTACACCTTC | CASSHRTGAIYGYTF